The 28 T cell receptor beta chains in this list originate from one sample, sequenced in a study of vaccination and CD4 T cells after COVID-19. No antigens are known for them. Treatment indicated: roughly ten-day PBMC culture with coronavirus spike peptide pools or control peptides (ViraFEST assay). Sequenced with the Oncomine TCR Beta short-read assay was DNA taken from cultured CD4+ T cells. Via MiXCR, TCRdb re-called the PCR reads, giving one row per CDR3 protein. The sample has 14,000 to 15,000 distinct CDR3 sequences; approximately 51% are singletons. The sample was cultured CD4+ T cells from blood, taken after SARS-CoV-2 vaccination. Receptors were obtained from a human donor with COVID-19.

The V and J genes are TRBV6-1 and TRBJ2-2, with D perhaps matching TRBD2 (7 bases). Per germline, CDR1 MNHNS and CDR2 SASEGT. The CDR3 runs 14 residues. Trimming stripped 7 bases from V and 5 bases from J, with 14 bases between. The CDR3 spells CASMGGARTGELFF. Written as DNA, the CDR3 is TGTGCCAGCATGGGGGGGGCCCGAACCGGGGAGCTGTTTTTT.

The chain has TRBV27 and TRBJ2-7; TRBD1 is a possible D gene (5 bases). V lost 6 bases, J lost 3 bases, and 18 bases lay in between. In germline, CDR1 is MNHEY, CDR2 SMNVEV (reference sequence). The CDR3 sequence is 15 residues long. CDR3 protein: CASRLKDSDFYEQYF. Here the CDR3 DNA reads TGTGCCAGCAGGCTTAAAGACAGCGACTTCTACGAGCAGTACTTC.

This clonotype was found a few times. The chain carries TRBV6-2 or TRBV6-3 and TRBJ1-1, with a weak D call TRBD1 (6 bases). CDR1 and CDR2 (germline): MNHEY, SVGEGT. V gave up 6 bases and J gave up 3 bases, with 11 bases separating them. This CDR3 comprises 13 residues. The DNA for the CDR3 is TGTGCCAGCAGGACGGACAGCTACACTGAAGCTTTCTTT. This translates into CASRTDSYTEAFF.

The rearrangement uses TRBV6-1 and TRBJ1-1; TRBD1 is a possible D gene (5 bases). Trimming cost V 6 bases and J 7 bases, with 12 bases left between them. The germline CDR1 and CDR2 sequences are MNHNS and SASEGT. This CDR3 has 12 residues. As DNA, the CDR3 is TGTGCCAGCAGCCCACCGGGGGTTGAAGCTTTCTTT. Its protein is CASSPPGVEAFF.

The chain uses TRBV11-3 and TRBJ2-7, with D unresolved. The CDR3 consists of 15 residues. V gave up 5 bases and J gave up 3 bases, with 17 bases separating them. CDR1 is SGHNT and CDR2 is YENEEA in the germline V gene. CDR3 protein: CASSQTNQQYYEQYF. In nucleotides, the CDR3 is TGTGCCAGCAGCCAGACGAACCAACAGTACTACGAGCAGTACTTC.

The rearrangement joins TRBV6-1 to TRBJ1-2; D gene unclear. Trimming pared 8 bases from V and 8 bases from J, leaving 12 bases between. CDR1 MNHNS and CDR2 SASEGT come from the germline V gene. CDR3 length equals 11 residues. The CDR3 here is CASGDPRGYTF. CDR3 in DNA: TGTGCCAGCGGAGACCCTAGGGGCTACACCTTC.

This clonotype has a handful of counts. J is TRBJ2-7 and V is TRBV2; 13 bases are a match to TRBD2. Germline trimming cut 7 bases from V and 3 bases from J; bases unmatched to any gene: 3. The CDR3 length is 14 residues. Germline lookup yields CDR1 SNHLY and CDR2 FYNNEI. This CDR3 reads CASKRLAGGYEQYF. CDR3 DNA: TGTGCCAGCAAGAGACTAGCGGGGGGCTACGAGCAGTACTTC. Filled out from reference TRBV2 and TRBJ2-7, the complete variable domain reads EPEVTQTPSHQVTQMGQEVILRCVPISNHLYFYWYRQILGQKVEFLVSFYNNEISEKSEIFDDQFSVERPDGSNFTLKIRSTKLEDSAMYFCASKRLAGGYEQYFGPGTRLTVT.

This clonotype was observed a few times. The chain is built from TRBV9 and TRBJ1-1; D might be TRBD1 (6 bases). V lost 4 bases and J lost 5, with 15 bases in between. This CDR3 is built from 14 residues. CDR1 and CDR2 (germline): SGDLS, YYNGEE. The CDR3 nucleotides read TGTGCCAGCAGCCCCTACAGGGTATCTACTGAAGCTTTCTTT. Protein product: CASSPYRVSTEAFF.

The CDR3 nucleotides read TGCGCCAGCAGCTGGTTGGCAGAAGTAAACACTGAAGCTTTCTTT. It encodes CASSWLAEVNTEAFF. The chain links TRBV5-1 to TRBJ1-1, with D hard to call. V lost 3 bases and J 2 bases, leaving 14 bases between the germline ends. The CDR3 covers 15 residues. Looked up from germline, CDR1 is SGHRS and CDR2 is YFSETQ.

The chain uses TRBV11-2 and TRBJ2-3; 9 bases match TRBD1. With 5 bases clipped from V and 6 bases from J, the junction kept 9 bases outside the gene matches. There are 15 residues in the CDR3. Germline-derived CDR1 and CDR2 are SGHAT and FQNNGV. The CDR3 reads CASSIPGQGGDTQYF. Here the CDR3 DNA reads TGTGCCAGCAGCATACCGGGACAGGGAGGGGATACGCAGTATTTT.

This chain connects TRBV20-1 to TRBJ2-3; 11 bases align to TRBD2. This CDR3 region has 15 residues. Germline CDR1 reads DFQATT; CDR2 reads SNEGSKA (reference sequence). V lost 5 bases, J lost 1 base, and 5 bases stayed unmatched. In DNA, the CDR3 is TGCAGTGCTTTCCCGGGACTAGCGGGCACAGATACGCAGTATTTT. Encoded protein: CSAFPGLAGTDTQYF.

The chain employs TRBV5-8 and TRBJ1-2, with TRBD1 as a possible D gene (5 bases). V shed 2 bases and J shed 4 bases, with 18 bases lying between them. The CDR3 runs 16 residues. Germline V lookup: CDR1 SGHTS, CDR2 YDEGEE. The CDR3 sequence: CASSFTVGATPYGYTF. The CDR3 DNA sequence: TGTGCCAGCAGCTTTACGGTAGGGGCGACACCCTATGGCTACACCTTC.

This clonotype was counted a few times. The gene calls are TRBV20-1 and TRBJ1-1; tentative D call: TRBD1 (5 bases). CDR1 and CDR2 from the germline V gene are DFQATT and SNEGSKA (reference sequence). V shed 1 base and J shed 10 bases, with 10 bases lying between them. The CDR3 runs 11 residues. The CDR3 sequence is CSARAPGRAFF. CDR3 nucleotide sequence: TGCAGTGCTAGAGCCCCAGGGCGAGCTTTCTTT.

This clonotype has just one count. One junction end disagrees with the germline gene, perhaps due to a read error. This chain joins TRBV7-2 and TRBJ2-1; 11 bases line up with TRBD2. The germline V gene has CDR1 SGHTA and CDR2 FQGNSA. The CDR3 has 15 residues. The chain's CDR3 is CASSLAPQRLAGPSF. The CDR3 nucleotides read TGTGCCAGCAGCTTAGCGCCTCAAAGACTAGCGGGGCCCAGCTTC.

This sequence joins TRBV7-6 and TRBJ2-7; 12 bases match TRBD2. Germline CDR1 and CDR2: SGHVS and FNYEAQ. V trimming: 5 bases; J trimming: 0 bases; junction bases outside the gene matches: 11. This CDR3 is built from 18 residues. The CDR3 coding sequence is TGTGCCAGCAGCCTCGCCGGGACTAGCGGGCATAGCTCCTACGAGCAGTACTTC. This translates into CASSLAGTSGHSSYEQYF.

This clonotype came up once. The V and J genes are TRBV4-1 and TRBJ2-3; D possibly corresponds to TRBD1 (5 bases). This CDR3 comprises 14 residues. From germline, CDR1 is MGHRA and CDR2 YSYEKL. V lost 3 bases, J lost 5 bases, and 12 bases lay in between. This CDR3 reads CASSQDFQGDTQYF. The CDR3 DNA reads as TGCGCCAGCAGCCAGGATTTCCAGGGAGATACGCAGTATTTT.

The gene calls are TRBV7-2 and TRBJ2-1, with 11 bases aligning to TRBD2. V lost 4 bases to trimming and J lost 15 bases; unmatched junction nucleotides: 11. Germline CDR1 and CDR2: SGHTA and FQGNSA. The CDR3 loop spans 14 amino acids. CDR3 DNA: TGTGCCAGCAGCTCGTTTAGCGGGGGGGCGTCCCCGTTCTTC. Translating gives CASSSFSGGASPFF.

The genes are TRBV6-1 and TRBJ2-1; 7 bases agree with TRBD1. The J segment lost 3 bases and the V segment lost 5 bases, leaving 1 base of the junction unmatched. From germline, CDR1 is MNHNS and CDR2 SASEGT. There are 13 residues in the CDR3. The DNA for the CDR3 is TGTGCCAGCAGTAGGGACAGCTACAATGAGCAGTTCTTC. It encodes CASSRDSYNEQFF.

This clonotype was observed a handful of times. The CDR3 reads CATSDSGTANEKLFF. In nucleotides, the CDR3 is TGTGCCACCAGTGACTCCGGGACGGCGAATGAAAAACTGTTTTTT. This rearrangement joins TRBV24-1 to TRBJ1-4; weak D call: TRBD1 (5 bases). Trimming left V 4 bases short and J 5 bases short, with 13 bases between. The CDR3 totals 15 residues. Germline CDR1 is KGHDR and CDR2 is SFDVKD.

The V and J genes are TRBV20-1 and TRBJ2-3; D remains unclear. Per germline, CDR1 DFQATT and CDR2 SNEGSKA (reference sequence). Trimming shortened V by 0 bases and J by 2 bases, and 9 bases separated the two germline ends. There are 14 residues in the CDR3. The CDR3 DNA sequence: TGCAGTGCTAGAGATATTAGGACCACAGATACGCAGTATTTT. Amino acids: CSARDIRTTDTQYF.

The chain employs TRBV9 and TRBJ1-6; D uncertain. Germline V gene data show CDR1 as SGDLS and CDR2 as YYNGEE. V gave up 2 bases and J gave up 9 bases, with 12 bases separating them. The CDR3 totals 14 residues. CDR3 coding DNA: TGTGCCAGCAGCGTGGGTGTCCTTGGTTCACCCCTCCACTTT. This gives the protein CASSVGVLGSPLHF.

For the CDR3, the DNA is TGTGCCAGCAGCTTATTATCTGGTGTAGTCTCTGGGGCCAACGTCCTGACTTTC. Protein sequence: CASSLLSGVVSGANVLTF. The rearrangement joins TRBV11-3 to TRBJ2-6; D call uncertain. Germline V gene lookup returns CDR1 SGHNT and CDR2 YENEEA. CDR3 length: 18 residues. Trimming shortened V by 2 bases and J by 0 bases, and 14 bases separated the two germline ends.

In its sample, this clonotype was seen a few times. The rearrangement links TRBV2 to TRBJ2-7; no clear D. Germline V CDR1 and CDR2: SNHLY, FYNNEI. CDR3 size: 13 residues. V lost 5 bases to trimming and J lost 5 bases, with 13 bases between them. As DNA, the CDR3 is TGTGCCAGCAGTTCACTATCCGCGCACGAGCAGTACTTC. Amino acids: CASSSLSAHEQYF.

This chain joins TRBV28 and TRBJ1-1; D perhaps matches TRBD1 (5 bases). Germline V gene data show CDR1 as MDHEN and CDR2 as SYDVKM. The CDR3 runs 14 residues. With 8 bases removed from V and 0 bases from J, the gap between germline ends came to 13 bases. DNA of the CDR3: TGTGCCAGCGCCGTCGGGGCAGTGAACACTGAAGCTTTCTTT. This sequence encodes CASAVGAVNTEAFF.

The chain has TRBV15 and TRBJ2-3; D is unresolved. Looked up from germline, CDR1 is LNHNV and CDR2 is YYDKDF (reference sequence). The CDR3 runs to 16 residues. Trimming pared 0 bases from V and 0 bases from J, leaving 10 bases between. The CDR3 is CATSRDPGASTDTQYF. The CDR3 DNA sequence: TGTGCCACCAGCAGAGATCCAGGAGCTAGCACAGATACGCAGTATTTT.

This clonotype was seen only a few times. This chain connects TRBV2 to TRBJ1-6; the D is unclear. The V end was cut by 10 bases, the J end by 5 bases, with 9 bases between. This CDR3 region has 12 residues. Germline V CDR1 and CDR2: SNHLY, FYNNEI. For the CDR3, the DNA is TGTGCCACAAAACTCGATAATTCACCCCTCCACTTT. It specifies CATKLDNSPLHF.

J is TRBJ1-4 and V is TRBV6-2 or TRBV6-3; unclear D gene. This CDR3 has 14 amino acids. Germline lookup yields CDR1 MNHEY and CDR2 SVGEGT. With 7 bases removed from V and 8 bases from J, the gap between germline ends came to 17 bases. CDR3 region: CASTSTGGGEKLFF. The CDR3 region has the DNA TGTGCCAGCACCTCAACCGGAGGTGGGGAAAAACTGTTTTTT.

Only a few counts were recorded for this clonotype. The rearrangement links TRBV20-1 to TRBJ1-3; D ambiguous. CDR1 and CDR2 from the germline V gene are DFQATT and SNEGSKA (reference sequence). The CDR3 sequence is 15 residues long. The ends were cut back, 3 bases at V and 0 bases at J, with 12 bases in the middle. The CDR3 DNA reads as TGCAGTGCTAGGACCTCTGGGCCCTCTGGAAACACCATATATTTT. Its translation is CSARTSGPSGNTIYF.